This T cell receptor beta chain originates from a study of blood T cell repertoires in COVID-19. Overall study: Sites in the United States, Italy and Spain provided acute and convalescent COVID-19 samples. PBMCs, B-cell-depleted T cells, or T cells were the source of the cDNA or gDNA that made up the material.

Clones were sequenced by immunoSEQ multiplex PCR, and TCRdb holds only the in-frame ones, with some missing. Of 200,000 to 250,000 clones in the sample, approximately 84% were seen once. CDR3 size: 15 residues. Trimming pared 0 bases from V and 3 bases from J, leaving 11 bases between. Germline V lookup: CDR1 LNHNV, CDR2 YYDKDF (reference sequence). Participants, roughly 18 to 90 years old, spanned more than 20 US areas. Recovered status in Cohort 3 required two negative PCRs, clearance, or symptom resolution. Sequencing was carried out using PBMCs or T cells enriched from blood (not recorded which). The sequence was obtained from a man between 35 and 55 years old who had recovered from COVID-19. The rearrangement joins TRBV15 to TRBJ2-5; TRBD1 might be the D (6 bases). CDR3 sequence: CATSREGNREETQYF. Here the CDR3 DNA reads TGTGCCACCAGCAGAGAAGGCAACAGGGAAGAGACCCAGTACTTC.